What follows are 26 T cell receptor beta chains derived from one specimen sequenced in a study of OX40 agonist ivuxolimab in advanced cancers. The method was immunoSEQ multiplex PCR; TCRdb's version includes in-frame clones alone and lacks a portion of them. The data contain fewer than 85,000 clones, roughly 78% of them singletons. This material consisted of CD4+ or CD8+ T cells sorted from blood, taken in a trial of the OX40 agonist ivuxolimab. The receptors originated from an adult with an advanced solid tumor such as melanoma, head and neck, liver or kidney cancer.

The V call is TRBV6-5, the J call TRBJ1-2; D remains ambiguous. V was pared by 0 bases and J by 2 bases, with 7 bases between. Germline assignment: CDR1 MNHEY and CDR2 SVGAGI. This CDR3 has 14 residues. The CDR3 DNA follows: TGTGCCAGCAGTTACTCTCCCGGGAACTATGGCTACACCTTC. Translation gives CASSYSPGNYGYTF.

The chain uses TRBV28 and TRBJ1-3, with D maybe TRBD1 (6 bases). Trimming left V 7 bases short and J 0 bases short, with 10 bases between. The CDR3 extends over 14 amino acids. Germline assignment: CDR1 MDHEN and CDR2 SYDVKM. The CDR3 loop is CASNTGRSGNTIYF. CDR3 bases: TGTGCCAGCAATACAGGGCGCTCTGGAAACACCATATATTTT.

This clone has a handful of counts. The chain combines TRBV25-1 with TRBJ2-3, with a weak D call TRBD2 (6 bases). V shed 4 bases and J shed 5 bases, with 19 bases lying between them. CDR3 size: 16 residues. The germline gives CDR1 MGHDK, CDR2 SYGVNS. Here the CDR3 DNA reads TGTGCCAGCAGTGGGGGATCCGGGACTGGGGGAGATACGCAGTATTTT. Protein sequence: CASSGGSGTGGDTQYF.

The chain carries TRBV7-9 and TRBJ2-3; D remains unclear. V was trimmed by 5 bases and J by 4 bases, leaving 10 bases between them. The CDR3 runs to 13 residues. Looked up from germline, CDR1 is SEHNR and CDR2 is FQNEAQ (reference sequence). This CDR3 is CASSPKGPDTQYF. As DNA, the CDR3 is TGTGCCAGCAGCCCGAAGGGTCCAGATACGCAGTATTTT.

The CDR3 DNA reads TGTGCCAGCAGCGTAGACATCTATGGCTACACCTTC. It yields the protein CASSVDIYGYTF. The chain uses TRBV7-8 and TRBJ1-2; D remains unclear. Germline loops: CDR1 SGHVS, CDR2 FQNEAQ. Trimming shortened V by 5 bases and J by 4 bases, and 8 bases separated the two germline ends. There are 12 residues in the CDR3.

This rearrangement joins TRBV9 to TRBJ1-3; D may be TRBD1 (5 bases). Germline CDR1 reads SGDLS; CDR2 reads YYNGEE. The V and J ends lost 0 bases and 4 bases respectively, with 17 bases between them. The CDR3 length is 17 residues. CDR3 nucleotide sequence: TGTGCCAGCAGCGTAGATCCCATAGGGGTGACAGGAAACACCATATATTTT. Amino acid sequence: CASSVDPIGVTGNTIYF.

The rearrangement links TRBV28 to TRBJ1-2; D ambiguous. Trimming took 5 bases from V and 6 from J, leaving 7 bases between them. CDR1 and CDR2 (germline): MDHEN, SYDVKM. The CDR3 loop spans 11 amino acids. The CDR3 sequence: CASSDTDGYTF. The CDR3 region has the DNA TGTGCCAGCAGTGACACCGATGGCTACACCTTC.

The chain joins TRBV7-2 to TRBJ1-1; D possibly corresponds to TRBD1 (5 bases). V shed 1 base and J shed 6 bases, with 15 bases lying between them. CDR1 SGHTA and CDR2 FQGNSA come from the germline V gene. The CDR3 is made up of 15 amino acids. The CDR3 protein is CASSLGRLQGAEAFF. The CDR3 nucleotides are TGTGCCAGCAGCTTAGGGCGGCTTCAGGGCGCTGAAGCTTTCTTT.

This chain's CDR3 is CASSLWLLPPSGANVLTF. The DNA for the CDR3 is TGTGCCAGCAGCTTGTGGCTGCTACCTCCCTCTGGGGCCAACGTCCTGACTTTC. The chain uses TRBV5-4 and TRBJ2-6; D is unclear. This CDR3 spans 18 amino acids. Germline CDR1 is SGHNT and CDR2 is YYREEE (reference sequence). Trimming shortened V by 1 base and J by 0 bases, and 14 bases separated the two germline ends.

The genes are TRBV4-3 and TRBJ1-1; no clear D. This CDR3 is 16 amino acids long. Germline assignment: CDR1 LGHNA and CDR2 YSLEER. Between the trimmed V and J ends, which lost 0 bases and 0 bases, there was a span of 11 bases. The CDR3 is CASSQEQGPMNTEAFF. The CDR3 DNA reads as TGCGCCAGCAGCCAAGAACAAGGCCCCATGAACACTGAAGCTTTCTTT.

This clone has just a few counts. The V and J genes are TRBV12-5 and TRBJ1-3; D remains ambiguous. CDR3 length: 11 residues. Per the germline V gene, CDR1 is LGHNT and CDR2 is FRNRAP. The V and J ends lost 5 bases and 4 bases respectively, with 3 bases between them. For the CDR3, the DNA is TGTGCTAGTGGTACGGGAAACACCATATATTTT. It yields the protein CASGTGNTIYF. The full variable domain, rest sourced from reference TRBV12-5 and TRBJ1-3, is DARVTQTPRHKVTEMGQEVTMRCQPILGHNTVFWYRQTMMQGLELLAYFRNRAPLDDSGMPKDRFSAEMPDATLATLKIQPSEPRDSAVYFCASGTGNTIYFGEGSWLTVV.

This chain joins TRBV11-2 and TRBJ2-7, with D perhaps matching TRBD2 (7 bases). Germline V gene lookup returns CDR1 SGHAT and CDR2 FQNNGV. V lost 3 bases and J 9 bases, leaving 18 bases between the germline ends. The CDR3 extends over 14 amino acids. The CDR3, as DNA: TGTGCCAGCAGCTTGGGATTTGCGGGGGCCGCGCAGTACTTC. This codes for CASSLGFAGAAQYF.

This chain uses TRBV10-1 with TRBJ2-1; D is ambiguous. Germline V gives CDR1 WNHNN, CDR2 SYGVQD (reference sequence). This CDR3 is 15 amino acids long. Trimming took 3 bases from V and 4 from J, leaving 13 bases between them. Here the CDR3 DNA reads TGCGCCAGCAGTGATTCCCGTGGAAGATACAATGAGCAGTTCTTC. Its translation is CASSDSRGRYNEQFF.

The chain recombines TRBV6-5 with TRBJ1-5; possible D gene TRBD1, 5 bases. Trimming pared 5 bases from V and 6 bases from J, leaving 11 bases between. CDR3 length equals 13 residues. Germline CDR1 reads MNHEY; CDR2 reads SVGAGI. Here the CDR3 DNA reads TGTGCCAGCAGTGGTCCCGGGGCTCAGCCCCAGCATTTT. This gives the protein CASSGPGAQPQHF.

The chain couples TRBV5-4 to TRBJ1-4; 7 positions match TRBD1. CDR3 length: 15 residues. V shed 3 bases and J 7 bases; nucleotides not matched to a gene: 9. Germline assignment: CDR1 SGHNT and CDR2 YYREEE (reference sequence). CDR3 loop: CASSSQTGEGEKLFF. CDR3 nucleotides: TGTGCCAGCAGCTCACAAACAGGGGAGGGTGAAAAACTGTTTTTT.

This clone was counted once. This chain joins TRBV4-3 and TRBJ2-2; D unresolved. Looked up from germline, CDR1 is LGHNA and CDR2 is YSLEER. There are 13 residues in the CDR3. V lost 1 base and J lost 6, with 6 bases in between. The CDR3, as DNA: TGCGCCAGCAGCCAAGTTAGGGCCGGGGAGCTGTTTTTT. As protein: CASSQVRAGELFF.

The chain links TRBV11-2 to TRBJ1-1; 9 nucleotides agree with TRBD1. From germline, CDR1 is SGHAT and CDR2 FQNNGV. V lost 5 bases and J lost 2; bases outside the gene matches: 9. This CDR3 has 16 amino acids. The CDR3 region is CASSPGGGQGNTEAFF. The CDR3, as DNA: TGTGCCAGCAGCCCCGGAGGGGGACAGGGAAACACTGAAGCTTTCTTT.

The chain joins TRBV19 to TRBJ1-4, with 7 bases matching TRBD1. V was clipped by 5 bases and J by 7 bases; unmatched bases: 10. This CDR3 region has 15 residues. The germline CDR1 and CDR2 sequences are LNHDA and SQIVND (reference sequence). CDR3 sequence (DNA): TGTGCCAGTAGTCCCCGACAGGGAAGGGGTGAAAAACTGTTTTTT. It encodes CASSPRQGRGEKLFF. Full variable domain (missing parts from reference TRBV19 and TRBJ1-4): DGGITQSPKYLFRKEGQNVTLSCEQNLNHDAMYWYRQDPGQGLRLIYYSQIVNDFQKGDIAEGYSVSREKKESFPLTVTSAQKNPTAFYLCASSPRQGRGEKLFFGSGTQLSVL.

The sample holds one count of this clone. The chain recombines TRBV5-1 with TRBJ2-1, with no clear D. Germline CDR1 and CDR2: SGHRS and YFSETQ. The CDR3 is 11 residues long. Between the trimmed V and J ends, which lost 0 bases and 9 bases, there was a span of 4 bases. The CDR3 DNA follows: TGCGCCAGCAGCTTGGATCTTGAGCAGTTCTTC. It specifies CASSLDLEQFF.

V and J are TRBV19 and TRBJ2-1, with 12 bases that match TRBD2. J was trimmed by 13 bases and V by 4 bases; bases with no gene match: 14. Germline CDR1 reads LNHDA; CDR2 reads SQIVND (reference sequence). CDR3 size: 16 residues. The CDR3 region has the DNA TGTGCCAGTAGTACCCCAACTAGCGGGGGGAATTTTGAACAGTTCTTC. Its translation: CASSTPTSGGNFEQFF.

The V and J genes are TRBV6-6 and TRBJ1-1, with 9 nucleotides matching TRBD1. The CDR3 contains 15 residues. Germline-derived CDR1 and CDR2 are MNHNY and SVGAGI (reference sequence). V gave up 2 bases and J gave up 4 bases; unmatched junction bases: 5. CDR3 nucleotides: TGTGCCAGCAGTTACCCAACAGGGGGCAGCACTGAAGCTTTCTTT. This encodes CASSYPTGGSTEAFF.

V usage is TRBV10-2 and J usage is TRBJ2-1, with 10 bases identical to TRBD2. Germline CDR1 and CDR2: WSHSY and SAAADI. This CDR3 comprises 14 residues. The junction had 4 bases not matched to a gene; V was cut back by 7 bases and J by 4 bases. CDR3 nucleotides: TGCGCCAGCACCGGGACTAGCGTTTACAATGAGCAGTTCTTC. As protein: CASTGTSVYNEQFF.

The V call is TRBV7-9, the J call TRBJ1-3; D remains unclear. The CDR3 runs 16 residues. Germline V gene lookup returns CDR1 SEHNR and CDR2 FQNEAQ (reference sequence). Trimming removed 5 bases from V and 2 bases from J, with 16 bases in between. The CDR3 protein is CASSLRLFLAGNTIYF. CDR3 nucleotide sequence: TGTGCCAGCAGCCTGAGACTGTTTCTCGCTGGAAACACCATATATTTT.

The V gene is TRBV5-5, the J gene TRBJ2-3, with D unclear. The CDR3 totals 12 residues. The V gene's germline CDR1 is SGHKS and CDR2 YYEKEE (reference sequence). Trimming stripped 5 bases from V and 2 bases from J, with 6 bases between. In nucleotides, the CDR3 is TGTGCCAGCAGTCACCCCACAGATACGCAGTATTTT. Protein: CASSHPTDTQYF.

This clone was seen a single time. The chain joins TRBV5-1 to TRBJ1-2; D might be TRBD1 (5 bases). V lost 0 bases, J lost 5 bases, and 8 bases lay in between. CDR3 size: 13 residues. Germline-derived CDR1 and CDR2 are SGHRS and YFSETQ. The CDR3 loop reads CASSLAEGYGYTF. The CDR3 DNA reads TGCGCCAGCAGCTTGGCCGAGGGGTATGGCTACACCTTC.

A few counts support this clone. The chain couples TRBV6-1 to TRBJ1-5; D might be TRBD1 (5 bases). The V gene's germline CDR1 is MNHNS and CDR2 SASEGT. The CDR3 is 15 residues long. Trimming shortened V by 6 bases and J by 2 bases, and 14 bases separated the two germline ends. The CDR3 loop is CASSGTHEGNQPQHF. CDR3 sequence (DNA): TGTGCCAGCAGCGGGACCCACGAGGGCAATCAGCCCCAGCATTTT.